Shown below are 17 T cell receptor beta chains from a single sample sequenced in a study of blood T cell repertoires in COVID-19. The assay was immunoSEQ multiplex PCR, and TCRdb's table has in-frame clones only and misses some. The sample has some 150,000 clones; roughly 80% are singletons. What was sequenced was PBMCs or T cells enriched from blood (not recorded which). The receptors stem from a man aged 45 to 65 who had recovered from COVID-19.

The V and J genes are TRBV11-2 and TRBJ2-7; D is possibly TRBD2 (7 bases). The germline V gene encodes CDR1 SGHAT and CDR2 FQNNGV. This CDR3 has 17 residues. With 1 base removed from V and 3 bases from J, the gap between germline ends came to 19 bases. CDR3 coding DNA: TGTGCCAGCAGCTTAGCTCGGGGGGCAGGGCGGCTCTACGAGCAGTACTTC. As protein: CASSLARGAGRLYEQYF.

The chain recombines TRBV29-1 with TRBJ2-2; D is possibly TRBD1 (6 bases). This CDR3 is 15 amino acids long. V was pared by 0 bases and J by 5 bases, with 13 bases between. Germline V lookup: CDR1 SQVTM, CDR2 ANQGSEA. DNA of the CDR3: TGCAGCGTTGAAGAAGGCAGGGGAGAGACCGGGGAGCTGTTTTTT. This sequence encodes CSVEEGRGETGELFF.

The chain employs TRBV5-4 and TRBJ2-7; D is undetermined. CDR3 length: 15 residues. Germline CDR1 SGHNT, CDR2 YYREEE (reference sequence). The V end was cut by 0 bases, the J end by 0 bases, with 10 bases between. CDR3 in amino acids: CASSLAAEFSYEQYF. The DNA for the CDR3 is TGTGCCAGCAGCTTGGCGGCGGAGTTCTCCTACGAGCAGTACTTC.

The V call is TRBV28, the J call TRBJ2-7; 10 nucleotides match TRBD1. The CDR3 spans 15 residues. Trimming at V came to 6 bases and at J to 5 bases, leaving 10 bases not matched to a gene. Germline-derived CDR1 and CDR2 are MDHEN and SYDVKM. The CDR3 is CASRPRQGAQDEQYF. CDR3 bases: TGTGCCAGCAGACCCCGACAGGGGGCGCAGGACGAGCAGTACTTC.

V usage is TRBV2 and J usage is TRBJ1-5; D uncertain. The germline V and J ends were trimmed by 6 bases and 0 bases, with 12 bases remaining between them. The germline V gene has CDR1 SNHLY and CDR2 FYNNEI. The CDR3 covers 15 residues. This chain's CDR3 is CASRSQRASNQPQHF. The DNA for the CDR3 is TGTGCCAGCAGATCACAGAGAGCTAGCAATCAGCCCCAGCATTTT.

The chain joins TRBV28 to TRBJ2-5, with 11 bases matching TRBD1. In germline, CDR1 is MDHEN, CDR2 SYDVKM. The CDR3 extends over 15 amino acids. The V gene end was trimmed by 6 bases and the J gene end by 2 bases; junction bases not matched to a gene: 5. CDR3 amino acids: CASSSGQGVQETQYF. The CDR3 coding sequence is TGTGCCAGCAGCTCGGGACAGGGGGTACAAGAGACCCAGTACTTC.

CDR3 nucleotide sequence: TGCGCCAGCAGCCCTGGACAGGGAGGTGAAAAACTGTTTTTT. Encoded protein: CASSPGQGGEKLFF. V and J are TRBV4-3 and TRBJ1-4; 8 bases match TRBD1. This CDR3 has 14 amino acids. The junction had 5 bases not matched to a gene; V was cut back by 4 bases and J by 7 bases. Germline-derived CDR1 and CDR2 are LGHNA and YSLEER.

V usage is TRBV9 and J usage is TRBJ1-1, with TRBD1 as a possible D gene (5 bases). V was clipped by 0 bases and J by 0 bases, with 12 bases between them. This CDR3 is built from 16 residues. Per germline, CDR1 SGDLS and CDR2 YYNGEE. As DNA, the CDR3 is TGTGCCAGCAGCGTAGATGGGGCAGTCATGAACACTGAAGCTTTCTTT. The encoded protein is CASSVDGAVMNTEAFF. Full variable domain (rest looked up from reference TRBV9 and TRBJ1-1): DSGVTQTPKHLITATGQRVTLRCSPRSGDLSVYWYQQSLDQGLQFLIQYYNGEERAKGNILERFSAQQFPDLHSELNLSSLELGDSALYFCASSVDGAVMNTEAFFGQGTRLTVV.

The chain recombines TRBV10-3 with TRBJ1-2, with 7 bases that match TRBD1. CDR1 and CDR2 (germline): ENHRY, SYGVKD. J gave up 3 bases and V 6 bases, and 4 bases lay outside the gene matches. The CDR3 runs 13 residues. The CDR3 sequence is CAIRRQGDYGYTF. In DNA form, the CDR3 reads TGTGCCATCAGGCGACAGGGAGACTATGGCTACACCTTC.

This clone was recorded a few times. The chain employs TRBV5-5 and TRBJ1-5, with D perhaps matching TRBD1 (6 bases). Trimming removed 0 bases at V and 6 bases at J, with 10 bases between. The CDR3 totals 14 residues. Germline CDR1 SGHKS, CDR2 YYEKEE (reference sequence). The CDR3 nucleotides are TGTGCCAGCAGCTTGGGAGGGGGAGCTCAGCCCCAGCATTTT. Translated: CASSLGGGAQPQHF.

The chain has TRBV6-1 and TRBJ1-2, with unresolved D. This CDR3 has 14 residues. Germline values: CDR1 MNHNS, CDR2 SASEGT. V lost 1 base and J lost 7, with 13 bases in between. This CDR3 reads CASSEGGSGSGYTF. In nucleotides, the CDR3 is TGTGCCAGCAGTGAAGGAGGGTCGGGTTCTGGCTACACCTTC.

The count of this clone is one. V is TRBV4-3 and J is TRBJ1-5, with D unclear. Trimming shortened V by 0 bases and J by 3 bases, and 15 bases separated the two germline ends. Germline V CDR1 and CDR2: LGHNA, YSLEER. This CDR3 region has 17 residues. DNA for the CDR3: TGCGCCAGCAGCCAAGATGCGGCGGGTACCCCCAATCAGCCCCAGCATTTT. Protein: CASSQDAAGTPNQPQHF.

This clone was observed a handful of times. V and J are TRBV7-9 and TRBJ1-2, with a weak D call TRBD1 (6 bases). CDR3 length equals 14 residues. Germline-derived CDR1 and CDR2 are SEHNR and FQNEAQ (reference sequence). The V end was cut by 2 bases, the J end by 5 bases, with 12 bases between. CDR3 in DNA: TGTGCCAGCAGCTTACATGGGACACTTTATGGCTACACCTTC. This sequence encodes CASSLHGTLYGYTF.

V and J are TRBV28 and TRBJ1-5, with TRBD1 as a possible D gene (5 bases). The CDR3 has 18 amino acids. Germline-derived CDR1 and CDR2 are MDHEN and SYDVKM. V gave up 3 bases and J gave up 1 base, with 19 bases separating them. The CDR3 nucleotides are TGTGCCAGCAGTTTTCCCCGGGGGAGGGAAGGCAGCAATCAGCCCCAGCATTTT. This gives the protein CASSFPRGREGSNQPQHF.

V usage is TRBV7-8 and J usage is TRBJ1-4, with TRBD1 identical over 7 bases. CDR3 length: 17 residues. V lost 1 base to trimming and J lost 7 bases; unmatched junction nucleotides: 12. Germline V gene data show CDR1 as SGHVS and CDR2 as FQNEAQ. CDR3 nucleotides: TGTGCCAGCAGCTTAGGGGCTCTACAGGGGATTGGTGAAAAACTGTTTTTT. Its protein product is CASSLGALQGIGEKLFF.

The rearrangement links TRBV11-2 to TRBJ2-1, with D possibly TRBD1 on 6 matching bases. From germline, CDR1 is SGHAT and CDR2 FQNNGV. V was trimmed by 1 base and J by 5 bases, leaving 6 bases between them. CDR3 length: 13 residues. CDR3 nucleotide sequence: TGTGCCAGCAGCTTAGGGGACAACAATGAGCAGTTCTTC. Amino acid sequence: CASSLGDNNEQFF.

The chain recombines TRBV10-3 with TRBJ2-1; TRBD2 is a possible D gene (7 bases). CDR1 is ENHRY, CDR2 SYGVKD, per germline. V shed 0 bases and J shed 7 bases, with 13 bases lying between them. The CDR3 loop spans 15 amino acids. The CDR3: CAISESEGGPNEQFF. DNA for the CDR3: TGTGCCATCAGTGAGTCGGAGGGGGGGCCGAATGAGCAGTTCTTC.